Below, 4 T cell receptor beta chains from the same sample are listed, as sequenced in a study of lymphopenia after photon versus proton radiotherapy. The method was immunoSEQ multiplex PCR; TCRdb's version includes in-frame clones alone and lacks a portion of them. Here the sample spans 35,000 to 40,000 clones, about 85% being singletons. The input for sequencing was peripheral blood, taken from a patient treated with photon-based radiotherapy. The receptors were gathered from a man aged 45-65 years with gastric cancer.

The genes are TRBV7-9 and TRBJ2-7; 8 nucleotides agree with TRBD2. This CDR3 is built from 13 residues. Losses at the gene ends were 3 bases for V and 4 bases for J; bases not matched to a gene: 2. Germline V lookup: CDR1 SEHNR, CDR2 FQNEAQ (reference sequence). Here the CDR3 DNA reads TGTGCCAGCAGCTTCTTAGCGGGGTACGAGCAGTACTTC. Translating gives CASSFLAGYEQYF.

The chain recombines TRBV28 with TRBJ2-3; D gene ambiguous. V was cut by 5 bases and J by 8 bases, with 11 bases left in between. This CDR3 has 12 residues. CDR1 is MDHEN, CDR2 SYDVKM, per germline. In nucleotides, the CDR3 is TGTGCCAGCAGTCTCCCCGTAGGTACGCAGTATTTT. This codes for CASSLPVGTQYF.

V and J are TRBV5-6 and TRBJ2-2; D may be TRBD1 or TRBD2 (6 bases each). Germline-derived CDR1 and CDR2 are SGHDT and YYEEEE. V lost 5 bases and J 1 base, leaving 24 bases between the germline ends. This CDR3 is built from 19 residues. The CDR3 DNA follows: TGTGCCAGCAGTTATCGCGGTTTGACGGGGGCGGTGAACACCGGGGAGCTGTTTTTT. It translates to CASSYRGLTGAVNTGELFF.

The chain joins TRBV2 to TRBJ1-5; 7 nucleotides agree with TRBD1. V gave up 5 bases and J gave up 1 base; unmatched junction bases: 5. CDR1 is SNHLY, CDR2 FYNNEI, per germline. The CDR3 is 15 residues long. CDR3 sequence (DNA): TGTGCCAGCAGTTGGGACAGCGAGAGCAATCAGCCCCAGCATTTT. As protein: CASSWDSESNQPQHF. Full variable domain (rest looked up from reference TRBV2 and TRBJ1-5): EPEVTQTPSHQVTQMGQEVILRCVPISNHLYFYWYRQILGQKVEFLVSFYNNEISEKSEIFDDQFSVERPDGSNFTLKIRSTKLEDSAMYFCASSWDSESNQPQHFGDGTRLSIL.